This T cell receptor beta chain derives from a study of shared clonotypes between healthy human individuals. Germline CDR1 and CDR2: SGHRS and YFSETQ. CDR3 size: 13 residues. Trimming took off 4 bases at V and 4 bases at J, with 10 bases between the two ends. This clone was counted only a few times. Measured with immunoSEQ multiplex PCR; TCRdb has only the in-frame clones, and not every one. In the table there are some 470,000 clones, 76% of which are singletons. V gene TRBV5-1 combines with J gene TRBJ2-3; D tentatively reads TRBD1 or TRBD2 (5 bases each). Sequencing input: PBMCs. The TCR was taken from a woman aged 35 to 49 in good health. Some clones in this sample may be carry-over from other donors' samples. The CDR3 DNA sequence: TGCGCCAGCAGCCCTCGGGACGCAGATACGCAGTATTTT. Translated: CASSPRDADTQYF.